This TCR beta chain emerged from a study of T cell responses to AZD1222 COVID-19 vaccine (dated by TCRdb to about 2021). For the study in its entirety: AZD1222 recipients whose second dose came at about 4 weeks and those whose second dose came at about 12 weeks were combined into one group, since spike-specific TCR depth and breadth did not differ between the two schedules. Trial participants were enrolled into age subgroups of 18-55, 56-69 and 70-plus years, which contained about 150, 27 and 61 TCR-sequenced participants, respectively. TCR sequencing covered 230 to 250 trial participants: roughly 200 given two doses of AZD1222 and some 25 given two doses of MenACWY control vaccine. Overall study results and their limits: Reportedly, close to half of the unique spike-specific TCRs recognized epitopes lying outside the regions that are mutated in the B.1.351 and B.1.1.7 variants. A significant rise in spike-specific TCR breadth and depth was observed after two AZD1222 doses relative to day 0 and relative to MenACWY recipients. In the small 56-69-year group, the increase in depth fell short of significance, most likely because of low power. The whole spike protein was spanned by vaccine-associated CD4 TCRs, and dominant responses were seen in regions 160-218 and 743-854. Most participants were white British and females outnumbered males, and the authors suggested that clonal diversity may have been underestimated. Because no samples from the day 14 peak response were available, repertoires could be characterized only after the peak T cell response. Conclusions about previously exposed vaccinees are limited because only a handful of AZD1222 recipients were SARS-CoV-2 seropositive at baseline.

This clone was counted a single time. The target of this receptor is not known. No base quality information exists; no much larger clone differs at one position. What the time point label conveys for this sample: baseline before first vaccination. Vaccinee samples were obtained from the UK trials COV001 and COV002, which included a single-blind randomized controlled phase 2/3 trial of AZD1222 (ChAdOx1 nCoV-19) in healthy adults. For TCRbeta chain sequencing, PBMC samples from trial participants were taken at day 0 and at day 28 after the second dose. As encoded in the germline V gene, CDR1 is SGHTA while CDR2 is FQGNSA. V is cut by 4 bases and J by 2 bases, and the space between the germline ends is 16 bases. Reading from cysteine to phenylalanine, the CDR3 counts 16 amino acids. Of the read, only the CDR3 DNA is kept; its 48 bases are in frame from base 1. The CDR3 regions of human TCRbeta chains were analyzed by immunosequencing. Processing in the source paper ran as follows. Repertoire TCRs were matched against a reference library of SARS-CoV-2-specific TCRs generated with the MIRA antigen-specificity platform. Breadth meant the fraction of unique TCRs that were SARS-CoV-2-associated, whereas depth meant the fraction of total T cells that were SARS-CoV-2-associated. Each spike-specific TCR was assigned to its reactive spike region and to a CD4 or CD8 class using the MIRA data. Log10-transformed breadth and depth values were compared by one-way ANOVA with Sidak's multiple comparisons tests. Sourced from immuneACCESS, this table was stored by TCRdb with only in-frame sequences that have V and J called. A share of the clones is absent; for the studies checked, an unresolved V gene accounts for under half, and the remainder has no known explanation. The V and J calls and clone size are taken from that table; D and trimming were inferred from the DNA. For this sample there are around 80,000 clones; 90% to 95% appear just once. Of the sample, 5.2% falls within the top ten clones.

The sequencing here drew on peripheral blood, taken on day 0 of AZD1222 vaccination. The rearrangement combines TRBV7-2 with TRBJ2-3; no D segment can be confidently identified. The clonotype was recovered from an adult in good health. The CDR3 is CASSSQNLGSTDTQYF. The sequenced DNA is TGTGCCAGCAGCTCGCAAAACCTGGGCTCCACAGATACGCAGTATTTT.